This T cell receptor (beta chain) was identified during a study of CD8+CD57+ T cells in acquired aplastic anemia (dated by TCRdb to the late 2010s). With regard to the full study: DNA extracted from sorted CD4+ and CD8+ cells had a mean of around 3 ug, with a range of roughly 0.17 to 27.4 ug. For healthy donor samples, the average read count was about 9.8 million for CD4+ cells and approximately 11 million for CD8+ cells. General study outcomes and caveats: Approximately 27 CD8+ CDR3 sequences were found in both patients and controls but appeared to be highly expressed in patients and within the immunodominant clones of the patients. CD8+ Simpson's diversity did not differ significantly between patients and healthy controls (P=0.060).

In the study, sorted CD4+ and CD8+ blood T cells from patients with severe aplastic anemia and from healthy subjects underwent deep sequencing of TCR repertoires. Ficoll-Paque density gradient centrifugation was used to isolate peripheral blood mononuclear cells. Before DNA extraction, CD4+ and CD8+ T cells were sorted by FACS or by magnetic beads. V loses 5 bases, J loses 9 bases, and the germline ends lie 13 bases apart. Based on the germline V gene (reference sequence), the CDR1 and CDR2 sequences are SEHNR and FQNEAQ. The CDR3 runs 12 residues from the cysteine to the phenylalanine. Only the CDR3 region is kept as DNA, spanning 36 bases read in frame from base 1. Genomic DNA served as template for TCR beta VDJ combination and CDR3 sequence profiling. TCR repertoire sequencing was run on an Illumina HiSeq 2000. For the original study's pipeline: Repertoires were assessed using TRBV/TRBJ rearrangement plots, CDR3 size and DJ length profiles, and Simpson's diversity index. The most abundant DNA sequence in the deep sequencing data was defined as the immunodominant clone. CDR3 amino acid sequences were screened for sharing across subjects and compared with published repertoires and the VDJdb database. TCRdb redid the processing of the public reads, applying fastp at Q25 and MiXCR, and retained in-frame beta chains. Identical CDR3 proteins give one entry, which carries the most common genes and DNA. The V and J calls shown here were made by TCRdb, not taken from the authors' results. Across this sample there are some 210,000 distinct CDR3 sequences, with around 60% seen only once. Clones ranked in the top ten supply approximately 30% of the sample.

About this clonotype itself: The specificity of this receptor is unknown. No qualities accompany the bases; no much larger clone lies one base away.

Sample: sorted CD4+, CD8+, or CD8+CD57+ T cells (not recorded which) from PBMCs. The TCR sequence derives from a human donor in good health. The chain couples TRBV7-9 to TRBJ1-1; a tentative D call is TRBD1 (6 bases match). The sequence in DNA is TGTGCCAGCAGCCTGCAACAGGGACAAGCTTTCTTT. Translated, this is CASSLQQGQAFF.